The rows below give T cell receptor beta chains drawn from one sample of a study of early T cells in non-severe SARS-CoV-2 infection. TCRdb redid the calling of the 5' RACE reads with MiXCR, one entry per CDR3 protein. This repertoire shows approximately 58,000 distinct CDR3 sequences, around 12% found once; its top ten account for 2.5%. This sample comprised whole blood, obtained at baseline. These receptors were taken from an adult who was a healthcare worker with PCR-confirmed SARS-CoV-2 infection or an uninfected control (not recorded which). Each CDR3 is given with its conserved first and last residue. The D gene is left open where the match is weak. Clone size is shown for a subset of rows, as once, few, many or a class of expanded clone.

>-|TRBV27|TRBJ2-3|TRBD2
TGTGCCAGCTGGCGGACTAGCGGAGATACGCAGTATTTT
CASWRTSGDTQYF
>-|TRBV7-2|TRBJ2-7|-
TGTGCCAGCAGCTTCTTGTCTGTCGAGCAGTACTTC
CASSFLSVEQYF
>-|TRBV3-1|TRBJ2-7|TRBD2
TGTGCCAGCAGCCGGGGTCGAGCGGGACTCGAGCAGTACTTC
CASSRGRAGLEQYF
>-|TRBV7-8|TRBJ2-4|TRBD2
TGTGCCAGCAGCCCATGGAGACTAGCGGGAGGGATCAAAGCCAAAAACATTCAGTACTTC
CASSPWRLAGGIKAKNIQYF
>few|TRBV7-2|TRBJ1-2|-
TGTGCCAGCAGCCCAGCGGACCGCTCCTTCTATGGCTACACCTTC
CASSPADRSFYGYTF
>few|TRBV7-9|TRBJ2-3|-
TGTGCCAGCAGCCCCGCCATGGGACGGGTCACTCTAGATACGCAGTATTTT
CASSPAMGRVTLDTQYF
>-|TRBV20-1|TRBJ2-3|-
TGCAGTGCGGACGGGACTAGCACAGATACGCAGTATTTT
CSADGTSTDTQYF
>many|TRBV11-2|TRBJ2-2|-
TGTGCCAGCAGTCGAGTGAGGGCCGGGCAAACCGGGGAGCTGTTTTTT
CASSRVRAGQTGELFF
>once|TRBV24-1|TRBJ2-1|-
TGTGCCACCGGATCCTACAATGAGCAGTTCTTC
CATGSYNEQFF
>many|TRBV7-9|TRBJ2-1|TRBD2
TGTGCCAGCAGCTTAGTGACTAGCGGCCACAATGAGCAGTTCTTC
CASSLVTSGHNEQFF
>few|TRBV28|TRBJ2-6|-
TGTGCCAGCAGCCCAGGGACCTCTGGGGCCAACGTCCTGACTTTC
CASSPGTSGANVLTF
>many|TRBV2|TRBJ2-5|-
TGTGCCAGCAGTGATCAACAGAACCAAGAGACCCAGTACTTC
CASSDQQNQETQYF
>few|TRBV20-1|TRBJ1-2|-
TGCAGTGCTCGGTATCGAGAAAGCTATGGCTACACCTTC
CSARYRESYGYTF
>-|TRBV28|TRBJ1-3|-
TGTGCCAGCAGTTCCGGCGGGGAGGGTGGAAACACCATATATTTT
CASSSGGEGGNTIYF
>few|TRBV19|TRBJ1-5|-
TGTGCCAGTAGTATCTCTACCGCCGGATCTAATCAGCCCCAGCATTTT
CASSISTAGSNQPQHF
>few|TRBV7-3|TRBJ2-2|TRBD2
TGTGCCAGCAGCTTAACTGGACTAGCGGGAGGAAAAACCGGGGAGCTGTTTTTT
CASSLTGLAGGKTGELFF
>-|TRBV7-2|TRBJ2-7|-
TGTGCCAGCAGCTTACTACTGGGGTCCTTACCCTACGAGCAGTACTTC
CASSLLLGSLPYEQYF
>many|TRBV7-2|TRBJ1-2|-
TGTGCCAGCAGCTTAGCGCGGAGTACCTATGGCTACACCTTC
CASSLARSTYGYTF
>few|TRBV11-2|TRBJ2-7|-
TGTGCCAGCAGCTCCGGGGCGGGTATTTACGAGCAGTACTTC
CASSSGAGIYEQYF
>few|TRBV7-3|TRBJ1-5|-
TGTGCCAGCAGCTTTCTGAGGGAACAGCCCCAGCATTTT
CASSFLREQPQHF
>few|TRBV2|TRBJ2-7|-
TGTGCCAGCAGTGTCCCCCCTTGGGAGCAGTACTTC
CASSVPPWEQYF
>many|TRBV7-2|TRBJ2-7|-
TGTGCCAGCAGCTTAGTCACTATTGCCCACGAGCAGTACTTC
CASSLVTIAHEQYF
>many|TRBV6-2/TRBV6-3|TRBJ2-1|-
TGTGCCAGCATCCGGACTGATATGGGAAATGAGCAGTTCTTC
CASIRTDMGNEQFF
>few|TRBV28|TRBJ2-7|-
TGTGCCAGCGGCCCGGACAGTACCTACGAGCAGTACTTC
CASGPDSTYEQYF
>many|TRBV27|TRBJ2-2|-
TGTGCCAGCAGTTTCGGCTGGAACACCGGGGAGCTGTTTTTT
CASSFGWNTGELFF
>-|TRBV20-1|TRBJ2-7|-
TGCAGTGCTGGCGAGCGGCACCGCTCCTACGAGCAGTACTTC
CSAGERHRSYEQYF
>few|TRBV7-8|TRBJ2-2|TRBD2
TGTGCCAGCAGCTTAATCCTAGCGGGAGTGAGCACCGGGGAGCTGTTTTTT
CASSLILAGVSTGELFF
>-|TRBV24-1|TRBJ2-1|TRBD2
TGTGCCACCGAAGCGGGAGGGCCATACAATGAGCAGTTCTTC
CATEAGGPYNEQFF
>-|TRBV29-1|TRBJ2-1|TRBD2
TGCAGCGTAACTAGCGGGATCACCTACAATGAGCAGTTCTTC
CSVTSGITYNEQFF
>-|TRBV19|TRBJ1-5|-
TGTGCCAGTAGTATTAGGGAGGGCGGGCAGCCCCAGCATTTT
CASSIREGGQPQHF
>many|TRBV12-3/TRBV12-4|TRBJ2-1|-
TGTGCCAGCAGTTTAAGTACGGCGGGATTCAATGAGCAGTTCTTC
CASSLSTAGFNEQFF
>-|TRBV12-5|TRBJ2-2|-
TGTGCTAGTGGTTTGGTGCGGGATGGAACTGCGAACACCGGGGAGCTGTTTTTT
CASGLVRDGTANTGELFF
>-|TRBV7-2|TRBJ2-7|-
TGTGCCAGCAGCCGGGATGAGGGGTCCTCCTACGAGCAGTACTTC
CASSRDEGSSYEQYF
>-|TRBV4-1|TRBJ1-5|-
TGCGCCAGCAGCCAAGGGGCACTTCCTCGCAGCAATCAGCCCCAGCATTTT
CASSQGALPRSNQPQHF
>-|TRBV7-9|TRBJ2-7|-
TGTGCCAGCAGCTTCATCACCTACGAGCAGTACTTC
CASSFITYEQYF
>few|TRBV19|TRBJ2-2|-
TGTGCCAGTAGTTTGGGCGGCGGGGAGCTGTTTTTT
CASSLGGGELFF
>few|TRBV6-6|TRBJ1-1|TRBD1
TGTGCCAGCAGACAGGGGGCTTTGAACACTGAAGCTTTCTTT
CASRQGALNTEAFF
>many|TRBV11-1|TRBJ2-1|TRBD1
TGTGCCAGCAGCGGCCTAACAGGGGGCGCCTACAATGAGCAGTTCTTC
CASSGLTGGAYNEQFF
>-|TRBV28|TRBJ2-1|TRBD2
TGTGCCAGCACCCAACCGGGAGGGGGGTATGAGCAGTTCTTC
CASTQPGGGYEQFF
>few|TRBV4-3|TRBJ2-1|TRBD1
TGCGCCAGCAGCCCCGGACAGGGCTCCTACAATGAGCAGTTCTTC
CASSPGQGSYNEQFF
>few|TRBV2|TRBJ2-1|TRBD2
TGTGCCAGCATCCGAATAGGACTAGCGGGAATTGGCTACAATGAGCAGTTCTTC
CASIRIGLAGIGYNEQFF
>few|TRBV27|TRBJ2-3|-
TGTGCCAGCACCAGATACCCCGGGACAAGAGGCACAGATACGCAGTATTTT
CASTRYPGTRGTDTQYF
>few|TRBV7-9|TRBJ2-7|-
TGTGCCAGCAGTCAGCCGGGGGCTCCAACCTACGAGCAGTACTTC
CASSQPGAPTYEQYF
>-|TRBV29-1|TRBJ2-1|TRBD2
TGCAGCGTCTTAAGGGGACTAGCCCAGAGTGGTGAGCAGTTCTTC
CSVLRGLAQSGEQFF
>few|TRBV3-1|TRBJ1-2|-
TGTGCCAGCAGCCAACCCAGTGATGGCTACACCTTC
CASSQPSDGYTF
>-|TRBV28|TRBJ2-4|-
TGTGCCAGCAGTTTACGCCCTAATCGAGGGCAGAACTTC
CASSLRPNRGQNF
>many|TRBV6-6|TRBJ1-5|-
TGTGCCAGCAGTCCCAACAGGGGCAATCAGCCCCAGCATTTT
CASSPNRGNQPQHF